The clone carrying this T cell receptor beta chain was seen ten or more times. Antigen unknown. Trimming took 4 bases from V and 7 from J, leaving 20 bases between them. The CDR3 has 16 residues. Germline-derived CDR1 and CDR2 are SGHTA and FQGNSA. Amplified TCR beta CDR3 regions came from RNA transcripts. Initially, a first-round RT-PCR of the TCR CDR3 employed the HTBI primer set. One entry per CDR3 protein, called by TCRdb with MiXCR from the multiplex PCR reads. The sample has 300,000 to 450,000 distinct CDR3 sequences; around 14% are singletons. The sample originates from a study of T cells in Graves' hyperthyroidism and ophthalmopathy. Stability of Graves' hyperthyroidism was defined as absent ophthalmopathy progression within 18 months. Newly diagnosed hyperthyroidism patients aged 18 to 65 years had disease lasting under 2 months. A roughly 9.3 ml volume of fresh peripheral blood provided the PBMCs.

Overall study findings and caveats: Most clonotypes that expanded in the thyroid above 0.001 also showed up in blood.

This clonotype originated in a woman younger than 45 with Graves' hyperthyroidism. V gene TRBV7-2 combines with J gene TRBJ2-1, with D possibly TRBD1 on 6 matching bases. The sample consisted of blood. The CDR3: CASSSQLGGKSNEQFF. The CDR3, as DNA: TGTGCCAGCAGCTCCCAGTTAGGGGGAAAGAGTAATGAGCAGTTCTTC.